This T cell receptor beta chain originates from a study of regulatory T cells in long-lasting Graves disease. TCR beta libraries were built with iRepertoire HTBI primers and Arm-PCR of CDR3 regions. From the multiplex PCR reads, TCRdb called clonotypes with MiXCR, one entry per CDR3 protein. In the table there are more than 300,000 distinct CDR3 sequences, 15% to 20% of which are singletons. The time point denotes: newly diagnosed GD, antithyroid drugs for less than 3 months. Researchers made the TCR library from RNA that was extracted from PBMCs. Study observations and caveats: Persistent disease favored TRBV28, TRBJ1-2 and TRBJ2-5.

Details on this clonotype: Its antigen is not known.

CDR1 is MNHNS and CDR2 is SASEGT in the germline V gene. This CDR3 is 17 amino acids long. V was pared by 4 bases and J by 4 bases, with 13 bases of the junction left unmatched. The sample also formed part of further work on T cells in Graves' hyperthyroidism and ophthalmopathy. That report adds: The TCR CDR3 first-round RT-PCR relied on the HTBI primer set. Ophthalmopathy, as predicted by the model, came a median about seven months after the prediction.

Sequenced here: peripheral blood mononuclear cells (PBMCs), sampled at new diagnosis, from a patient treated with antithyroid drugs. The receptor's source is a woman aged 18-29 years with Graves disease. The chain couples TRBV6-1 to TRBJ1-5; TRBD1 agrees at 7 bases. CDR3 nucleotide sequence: TGTGCCAGCAGTGCAGGGGGGGACGAGGGTCGGAATCAGCCCCAGCATTTT. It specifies CASSAGGDEGRNQPQHF.